This T cell receptor beta chain was sequenced in a study of vaccination effects on CD4 cells after COVID-19. Study background: Two doses of BNT162b2 or mRNA-1273 vaccine were administered to participants.

Repertoires were generated with immunoSEQ multiplex PCR, while TCRdb's copy carries only in-frame clones and drops some. Found here are approximately 20,000 clones, approximately 74% of them singletons; the top ten hold 16%. Prior to sequencing, the ViraFEST assay stimulated PBMC with viral peptide pools, which expanded the antigen-specific CD4+ T cells. It was after around 10 days of culture that CD4+ T cells were isolated. The individual was infected with SARS-CoV-2 between March and December 2020, as confirmed by PCR. This CDR3 is 15 amino acids long. V was shortened by 1 base and J by 6 bases, with 14 bases between the two germline ends. Germline V gene lookup returns CDR1 SGHAT and CDR2 FQNNGV. Points on this clone: The target antigen is unknown.

Study-wide findings and caveats: Mainly new clones induced by vaccination were found among post-vaccine spike-reactive clones in convalescents.

The chain is built from TRBV11-2 and TRBJ2-3, with D perhaps matching TRBD1 or TRBD2 (5 bases each). Specimen: CD4+ T cells from PBMCs cultured with SARS-CoV-2 spike peptides, collected before COVID-19 vaccination. The TCR originated in a human donor who had a prior SARS-CoV-2 infection. Here the CDR3 reads CASSLAGHRVDTQYF. The CDR3 nucleotides read TGTGCCAGCAGCTTAGCGGGGCACCGGGTGGATACGCAGTATTTT. The full variable domain, in which reference TRBV11-2 and TRBJ2-3 provide the parts outside the CDR3, is EAGVAQSPRYKIIEKRQSVAFWCNPISGHATLYWYQQILGQGPKLLIQFQNNGVVDDSQLPKDRFSAERLKGVDSTLKIQPAKLEDSAVYLCASSLAGHRVDTQYFGPGTRLTVL.